The present TCR beta chain was sequenced within a study of T-cell memory formation after mild COVID-19 (TCRdb year 2021). Regarding the study in general: Most TCR sequence clusters were specific to one of the two donors. Longitudinal TCRalpha and TCRbeta repertoire sequencing tracked T-cell clones expanding and contracting after mild COVID-19 in a couple of donors. Two young, previously healthy adult volunteers made up the cohort, one male and one female.

From its cysteine to its phenylalanine, the CDR3 spans 14 amino acids. The sequence is cut down to CDR3 DNA, 42 bases in frame from base 1. Trimming leaves V shorter by 3 bases and J shorter by 7 bases, with the junction holding 4 bases beyond the gene matches. Ficoll-Paque density gradient centrifugation was used to isolate PBMCs. General conclusions and limits of the study: Some responding clones were found in pre-infection memory, which suggests that pre-existing cross-reactive memory T cells took part in the SARS-CoV-2 response. Clones that contracted from day 15 to 85 showed balanced CD4/CD8 phenotypes, whereas a second wave of clones that expanded from day 15 to 37 leaned towards CD4+. Only a couple of mild cases were covered by the study, and larger cohorts that include severe cases with pre-infection samples were considered necessary. Contracting CD4+ clones turned up mainly in the CM and EM memory subsets, whereas EMRA was where CD8+ clones were enriched. The second-wave clones that peaked on day 37 were not confirmed to be SARS-CoV-2 specific.

The reads were generated on an Illumina NovaSeq 6000. TCRalpha and TCRbeta cDNA libraries were built by 5'RACE with constant-segment primers, adding sample barcodes and unique molecular identifiers. Trizol reagent was used to extract RNA from every sample. The libraries were amplified in two PCR steps, and the second step added a second sample barcode and Illumina TruSeq adapters. Sequencing of libraries was performed on an Illumina NovaSeq with 2 x 150 bp paired-end reads. As for the authors' bioinformatics: Reads were demultiplexed and collapsed into UMI-guided consensus sequences with migec v1.2.7. With mixcr v2.1.11, UMI consensuses were aligned to TRA and TRB V and J templates and assembled into clonotypes. Clonotypes were classified as expanded or contracted when called significant by both edgeR and NoisET, with noise models trained on biological replicates. For edgeR calls, the cutoffs were a false discovery rate-adjusted p below 0.01 and a log2 fold-change threshold of 1. As an exploratory analysis of dynamics, max-normalized trajectories of the 1000 most abundant clonotypes were examined with PCA combined with hierarchical clustering. Separately sequenced CD4+ and CD8+ repertoires were used to assign the CD4 or CD8 phenotype of responding clones. Using fastp at Q25 and MiXCR, TCRdb reprocessed the public reads and kept productive beta chains. Identical CDR3 protein sequences are pooled into one entry, listed with their most common genes and DNA. The V and J calls come from TCRdb's annotation, not from the publication. The sample has under 400,000 distinct CDR3 sequences on record, under 25% of them singletons. Roughly an eighth of the sample is in the top ten clones.

At least ten counts were recorded for this clonotype. There is no known antigen for this receptor. Per-base quality was not reported, and no clone a single base away is much larger than it. The rearranged chain carries TRBV12-3 or TRBV12-4 and TRBJ1-5; 9 middle bases align to TRBD1. The sequenced sample consisted of PBMCs or a T cell subset sorted from them (not recorded which). This TCR was recovered from an adult woman who had mild COVID-19 (a few samples of this study predate the infection). The sample titles of this study are shuffled in the database, so cell type and time point are left out; the donor was told from shared clones. The CDR3 reads as follows: CASSLGQGRQPQHF. The DNA sequence reads TGTGCCAGCAGTTTGGGACAGGGAAGGCAGCCCCAGCATTTT.